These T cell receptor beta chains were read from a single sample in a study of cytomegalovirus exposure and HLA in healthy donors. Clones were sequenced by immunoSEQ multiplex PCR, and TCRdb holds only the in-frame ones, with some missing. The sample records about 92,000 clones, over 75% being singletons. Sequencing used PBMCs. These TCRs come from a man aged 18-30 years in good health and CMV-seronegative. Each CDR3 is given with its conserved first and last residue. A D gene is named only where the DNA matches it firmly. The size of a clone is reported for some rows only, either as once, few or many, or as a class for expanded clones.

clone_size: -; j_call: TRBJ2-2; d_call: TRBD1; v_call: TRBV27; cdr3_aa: CASIGGNTGELFF; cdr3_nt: TGTGCCAGCATAGGGGGCAACACCGGGGAGCTGTTTTTT
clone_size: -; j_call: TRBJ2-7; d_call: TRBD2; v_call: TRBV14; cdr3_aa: CASSRGLAGGYEQYF; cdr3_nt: TGTGCCAGCAGCCGCGGACTAGCGGGGGGTTACGAGCAGTACTTC
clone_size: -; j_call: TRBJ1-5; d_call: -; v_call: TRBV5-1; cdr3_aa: CASSLVGEWGQPQHF; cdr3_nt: TGCGCCAGCAGCTTGGTCGGGGAGTGGGGTCAGCCCCAGCATTTT
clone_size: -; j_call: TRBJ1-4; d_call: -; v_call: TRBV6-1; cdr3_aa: CASRGHTANEKLFF; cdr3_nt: TGTGCCAGCAGAGGACACACAGCTAATGAAAAACTGTTTTTT
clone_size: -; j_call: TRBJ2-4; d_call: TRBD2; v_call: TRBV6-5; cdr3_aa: CASRGGAVWDIQYF; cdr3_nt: TGTGCCAGCAGGGGAGGGGCCGTCTGGGACATTCAGTACTTC
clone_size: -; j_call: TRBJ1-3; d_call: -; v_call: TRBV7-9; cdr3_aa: CASSLRMEFLSGNTIYF; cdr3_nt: TGTGCCAGCAGCTTAAGGATGGAGTTTCTCTCTGGAAACACCATATATTTT
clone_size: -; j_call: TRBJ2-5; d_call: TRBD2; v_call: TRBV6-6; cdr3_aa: CASSYSTSAATQYF; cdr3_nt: TGTGCCAGCAGTTACTCGACTAGCGCGGCGACCCAGTACTTC
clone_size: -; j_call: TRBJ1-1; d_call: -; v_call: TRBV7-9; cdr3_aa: CASSLVTVGVEAFF; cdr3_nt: TGTGCCAGCAGCTTAGTCACGGTAGGGGTTGAAGCTTTCTTT
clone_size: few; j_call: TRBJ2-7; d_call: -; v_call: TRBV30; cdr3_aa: CAFPGHRGQYF; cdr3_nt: TGTGCCTTTCCGGGACATAGAGGGCAGTACTTC
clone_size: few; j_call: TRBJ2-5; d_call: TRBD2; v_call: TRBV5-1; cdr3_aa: CASSQTGGLSQETQYF; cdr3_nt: TGCGCCAGCAGCCAAACGGGGGGACTCTCCCAAGAGACCCAGTACTTC
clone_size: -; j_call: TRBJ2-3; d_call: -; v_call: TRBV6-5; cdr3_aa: CASSYEWARDTQYF; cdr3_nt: TGTGCCAGCAGTTACGAATGGGCGAGAGATACGCAGTATTTT
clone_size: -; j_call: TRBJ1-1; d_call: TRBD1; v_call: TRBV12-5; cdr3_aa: CASGSTQKDRMNTEAFF; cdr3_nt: TGTGCTAGTGGTTCTACCCAAAAGGACAGGATGAACACTGAAGCTTTCTTT
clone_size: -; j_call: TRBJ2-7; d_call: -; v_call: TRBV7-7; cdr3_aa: CASAPGRGPQGEQYF; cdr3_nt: TGTGCCAGCGCTCCGGGCAGGGGTCCACAGGGCGAGCAGTACTTC
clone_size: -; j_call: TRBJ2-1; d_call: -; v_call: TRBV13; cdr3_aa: CASSFQAYNEQFF; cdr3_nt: TGTGCCAGCAGCTTCCAGGCCTACAATGAGCAGTTCTTC
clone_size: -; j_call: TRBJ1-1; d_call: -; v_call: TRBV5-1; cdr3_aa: CASSPGGTMNTEAFF; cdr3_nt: TGCGCCAGCAGCCCCGGAGGGACCATGAACACTGAAGCTTTCTTT
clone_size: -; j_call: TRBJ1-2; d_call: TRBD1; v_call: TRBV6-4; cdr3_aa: CASSPGQGAGGYTF; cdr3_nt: TGTGCCAGCAGCCCGGGACAGGGGGCAGGTGGCTACACCTTC
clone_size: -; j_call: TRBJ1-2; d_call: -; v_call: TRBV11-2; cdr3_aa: CASSLGENYGYTF; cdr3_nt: TGTGCCAGCAGCTTAGGGGAGAACTATGGCTACACCTTC
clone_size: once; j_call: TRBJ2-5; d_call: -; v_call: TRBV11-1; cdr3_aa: CASSSGLRETQYF; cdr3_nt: TGTGCCAGCAGCTCAGGGCTTCGAGAGACCCAGTACTTC
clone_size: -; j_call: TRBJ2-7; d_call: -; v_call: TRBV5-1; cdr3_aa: CASSHLTGKTPYEQYF; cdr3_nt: TGCGCCAGCAGCCATCTTACAGGGAAAACCCCCTACGAGCAGTACTTC
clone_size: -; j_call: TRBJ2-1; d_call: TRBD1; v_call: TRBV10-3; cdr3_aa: CAISEGITGVSNEQFF; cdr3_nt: TGTGCCATCAGTGAGGGCATAACAGGGGTGTCCAATGAGCAGTTCTTC
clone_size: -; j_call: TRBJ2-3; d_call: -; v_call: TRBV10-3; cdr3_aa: CAIRLQGSGTDTQYF; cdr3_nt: TGTGCCATCAGGTTACAGGGTTCTGGAACAGATACGCAGTATTTT
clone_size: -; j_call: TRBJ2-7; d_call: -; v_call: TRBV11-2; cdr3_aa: CASSLDPGTPSYEQYF; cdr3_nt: TGTGCCAGCAGCTTAGATCCCGGGACACCCTCCTACGAGCAGTACTTC
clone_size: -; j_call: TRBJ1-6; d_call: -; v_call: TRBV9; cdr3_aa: CASSRANNSPLHF; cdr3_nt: TGTGCCAGCTCCCGAGCGAATAATTCACCCCTCCACTTT
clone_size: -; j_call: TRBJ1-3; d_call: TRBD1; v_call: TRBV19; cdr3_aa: CASAGTGAGNTIYF; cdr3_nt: TGTGCCAGTGCCGGGACAGGGGCTGGAAACACCATATATTTT
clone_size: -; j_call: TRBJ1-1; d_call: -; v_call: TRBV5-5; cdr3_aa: CASSLAYPGQGTEAFF; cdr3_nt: TGTGCCAGCAGCTTGGCCTACCCCGGCCAGGGGACTGAAGCTTTCTTT
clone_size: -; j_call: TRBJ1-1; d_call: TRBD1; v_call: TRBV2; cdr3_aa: CASTQNTPGGTEAFF; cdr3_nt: TGTGCCAGCACCCAGAATACCCCAGGGGGCACTGAAGCTTTCTTT
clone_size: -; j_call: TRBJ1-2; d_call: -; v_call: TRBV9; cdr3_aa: CASSGPSWRTGYGYTF; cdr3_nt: TGTGCCAGCAGCGGCCCCTCGTGGCGGACTGGCTATGGCTACACCTTC
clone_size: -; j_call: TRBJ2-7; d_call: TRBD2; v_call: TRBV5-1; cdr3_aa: CASSLGGPEGGEQYF; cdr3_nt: TGCGCCAGCAGCTTAGGTGGGCCCGAGGGAGGGGAGCAGTACTTC
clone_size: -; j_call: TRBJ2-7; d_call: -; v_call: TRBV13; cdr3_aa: CASSLGGGYEQYF; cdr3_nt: TGTGCCAGCAGCTTAGGAGGGGGCTACGAGCAGTACTTC
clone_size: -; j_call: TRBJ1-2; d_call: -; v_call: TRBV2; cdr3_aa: CASSEADGGLSGYTF; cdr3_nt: TGTGCCAGCAGTGAAGCCGACGGGGGTTTGAGTGGCTACACCTTC
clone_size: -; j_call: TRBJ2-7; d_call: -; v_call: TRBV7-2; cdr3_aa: CASSLNQVSYEQYF; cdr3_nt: TGTGCCAGCAGCTTAAATCAGGTGTCCTACGAGCAGTACTTC
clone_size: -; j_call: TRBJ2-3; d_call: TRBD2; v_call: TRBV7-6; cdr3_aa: CASSLEGLPTDTQYF; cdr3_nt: TGTGCCAGCAGCTTAGAGGGACTACCCACAGATACGCAGTATTTT
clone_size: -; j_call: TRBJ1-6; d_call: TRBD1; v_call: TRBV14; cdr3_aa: CASSRQGYSPLHF; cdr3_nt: TGTGCCAGCAGCCGACAGGGTTATTCACCCCTCCACTTT
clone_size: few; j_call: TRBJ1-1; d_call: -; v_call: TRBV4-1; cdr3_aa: CASSLTGNTEAFF; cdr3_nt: TGCGCCAGCAGTCTGACAGGGAACACTGAAGCTTTCTTT
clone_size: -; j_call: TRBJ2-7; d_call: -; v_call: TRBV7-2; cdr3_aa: CASSPGSKDYEQYF; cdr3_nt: TGTGCCAGCAGCCCGGGGTCGAAGGACTACGAGCAGTACTTC
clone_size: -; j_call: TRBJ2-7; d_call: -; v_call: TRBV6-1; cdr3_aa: CASSEGSLSVGEQYF; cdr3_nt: TGTGCCAGCAGTGAAGGGTCTCTTTCGGTTGGCGAGCAGTACTTC
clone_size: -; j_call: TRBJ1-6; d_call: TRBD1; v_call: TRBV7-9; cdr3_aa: CASSFSDRDGSPLHF; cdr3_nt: TGTGCCAGCAGCTTCTCAGACAGGGATGGTTCACCCCTCCACTTT
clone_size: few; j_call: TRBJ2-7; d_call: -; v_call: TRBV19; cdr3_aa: CASSTIGGAYEQYF; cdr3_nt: TGTGCCAGTAGTACGATTGGGGGGGCGTACGAGCAGTACTTC
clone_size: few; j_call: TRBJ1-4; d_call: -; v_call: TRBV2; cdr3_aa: CASSDGVANEKLFF; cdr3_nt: TGTGCCAGCAGTGACGGAGTAGCTAATGAAAAACTGTTTTTT
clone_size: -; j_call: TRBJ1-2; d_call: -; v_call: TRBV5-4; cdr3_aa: CASSFERDNGYTF; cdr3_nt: TGTGCCAGCAGCTTCGAAAGGGACAACGGCTACACCTTC
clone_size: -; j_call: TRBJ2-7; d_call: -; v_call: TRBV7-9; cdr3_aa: CSSSLLEGMEEQYF; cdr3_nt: TGTTCCAGCAGCTTATTGGAGGGAATGGAAGAGCAGTACTTC
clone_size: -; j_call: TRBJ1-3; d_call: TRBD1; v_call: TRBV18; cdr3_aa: CASSLGTGGSGNTIYF; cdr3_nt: TGTGCCAGCTCACTTGGGACAGGGGGCTCTGGAAACACCATATATTTT
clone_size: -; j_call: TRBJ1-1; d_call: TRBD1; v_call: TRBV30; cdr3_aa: CAWGTGAQGNTEAFF; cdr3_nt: TGTGCCTGGGGAACAGGGGCCCAAGGGAACACTGAAGCTTTCTTT
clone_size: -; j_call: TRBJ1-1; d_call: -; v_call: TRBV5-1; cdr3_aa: CASSLQTTNTEAFF; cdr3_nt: TGCGCCAGCAGCTTGCAAACTACGAACACTGAAGCTTTCTTT
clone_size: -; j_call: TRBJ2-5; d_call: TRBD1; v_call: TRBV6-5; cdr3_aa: CASSGTVKETQYF; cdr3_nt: TGTGCCAGCTCCGGGACAGTGAAAGAGACCCAGTACTTC
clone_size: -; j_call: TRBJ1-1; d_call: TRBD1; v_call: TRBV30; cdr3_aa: CAWSWGQGGNTEAFF; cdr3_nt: TGTGCCTGGAGTTGGGGACAGGGAGGAAACACTGAAGCTTTCTTT